A selection of T cell receptor beta chains follows, all from one sample in a study of siplizumab effects on memory and regulatory T cells. Assay: immunoSEQ multiplex PCR; the TCRdb copy retains only in-frame clones and omits some. The repertoire has some 120,000 clones, approximately 94% of them found once; the top ten carry 1.5% to 2%. Sequencing input: non-Treg CD4+ T cells sorted from blood. The receptors here all came from a human donor in good health. CDR3s include the opening cysteine and the closing phenylalanine or tryptophan. The D gene is left open where the match is weak. Where a row states a size, it is once, few, many or the class of an expanded clone; other rows omit it.

len: 14
j_gene: TRBJ1-1
abundance: .
v_gene: TRBV6-5
d_gene: TRBD1
CDR3nt: TGTGCCAGCAGTTACGGACAGGGCGTCACTGAAGCTTTCTTT
CDR3aa: CASSYGQGVTEAFF

len: 14
j_gene: TRBJ2-5
abundance: .
v_gene: TRBV12-5
d_gene: TRBD2
CDR3nt: TGTGCTAGTGGTTCATCTAGCGGGGGGGGGACCCAGTACTTC
CDR3aa: CASGSSSGGGTQYF

len: 16
j_gene: TRBJ2-2
abundance: .
v_gene: TRBV5-1
d_gene: TRBD1
CDR3nt: TGCGCCAGCAGCCTGACGGGACAGGGGCACACCGGGGAGCTGTTTTTT
CDR3aa: CASSLTGQGHTGELFF

len: 14
j_gene: TRBJ2-7
abundance: .
v_gene: TRBV27
d_gene: .
CDR3nt: TGTGCCAGCAGTTTACTCGTGAACTCCTACGAGCAGTACTTC
CDR3aa: CASSLLVNSYEQYF

len: 14
j_gene: TRBJ1-2
abundance: .
v_gene: TRBV7-2
d_gene: .
CDR3nt: TGTGCCTGCGCTCCGGACAGTGCCGAATATGGCTACACCTTC
CDR3aa: CACAPDSAEYGYTF

len: 13
j_gene: TRBJ1-5
abundance: .
v_gene: TRBV5-1
d_gene: .
CDR3nt: TGCGCCAGCAGCGTCGGTAATGATCAGCCCCAGCATTTT
CDR3aa: CASSVGNDQPQHF

len: 13
j_gene: TRBJ1-1
abundance: .
v_gene: TRBV2
d_gene: .
CDR3nt: TGTGCCAGCAGTGAACTATTGGTGACTGAAGCTTTCTTT
CDR3aa: CASSELLVTEAFF

len: 16
j_gene: TRBJ1-1
abundance: .
v_gene: TRBV19
d_gene: .
CDR3nt: TGTGCCAGTAGTATCTCCGGATCCCCCATGAACACTGAAGCTTTCTTT
CDR3aa: CASSISGSPMNTEAFF

len: 16
j_gene: TRBJ2-2
abundance: .
v_gene: TRBV7-6
d_gene: TRBD2
CDR3nt: TGTGCCAGCAGCAGACATCTAGCGGGGGACACCGGGGAGCTGTTTTTT
CDR3aa: CASSRHLAGDTGELFF

len: 15
j_gene: TRBJ1-2
abundance: .
v_gene: TRBV6-5
d_gene: .
CDR3nt: TGTGCCAGCAGTTACGGGCCAGGCAGCCCCTATGGCTACACCTTC
CDR3aa: CASSYGPGSPYGYTF

len: 11
j_gene: TRBJ2-7
abundance: .
v_gene: TRBV20-1
d_gene: .
CDR3nt: TGCAGTGCTAGACGGGGTTACGAGCAGTACTTC
CDR3aa: CSARRGYEQYF

len: 16
j_gene: TRBJ1-4
abundance: .
v_gene: TRBV6-5
d_gene: .
CDR3nt: TGTGCCAGCAGTTACGTCCGGACAGATTTTAATGAAAAACTGTTTTTT
CDR3aa: CASSYVRTDFNEKLFF

len: 13
j_gene: TRBJ2-5
abundance: .
v_gene: TRBV2
d_gene: .
CDR3nt: TGTGCCAGCAGGCGAGGGTTTGGCGAGACCCAGTACTTC
CDR3aa: CASRRGFGETQYF

len: 12
j_gene: TRBJ2-5
abundance: .
v_gene: TRBV18
d_gene: .
CDR3nt: TGTGCCAGCTCACCCCGCCAAGAGACCCAGTACTTC
CDR3aa: CASSPRQETQYF

len: 15
j_gene: TRBJ1-1
abundance: .
v_gene: TRBV7-6
d_gene: TRBD1
CDR3nt: TGTGCCAGCAGCCCTCGACAGGGTTCGAACACTGAAGCTTTCTTT
CDR3aa: CASSPRQGSNTEAFF

len: 15
j_gene: TRBJ2-7
abundance: .
v_gene: TRBV7-6
d_gene: .
CDR3nt: TGTGCCAGCAGCGACGAGGTAGAGCGCTCCTACGAGCAGTACTTC
CDR3aa: CASSDEVERSYEQYF

len: 10
j_gene: TRBJ1-1
abundance: .
v_gene: TRBV5-8
d_gene: .
CDR3nt: TGTGCCAGCAGCTTAGCTGAAGCTTTCTTT
CDR3aa: CASSLAEAFF

len: 13
j_gene: TRBJ2-3
abundance: .
v_gene: TRBV5-1
d_gene: .
CDR3nt: TGCGCCAGCAGCCCGGAGGTTACAGATACGCAGTATTTT
CDR3aa: CASSPEVTDTQYF

len: 14
j_gene: TRBJ2-1
abundance: .
v_gene: TRBV10-1
d_gene: .
CDR3nt: TGCGCCAGCAGTGAGTCGATCCGACTCAATGAGCAGTTCTTC
CDR3aa: CASSESIRLNEQFF

len: 14
j_gene: TRBJ2-3
abundance: .
v_gene: TRBV6-5
d_gene: TRBD1
CDR3nt: TGTGCCAGCAGCCGACGACAGGGCGCAGATACGCAGTATTTT
CDR3aa: CASSRRQGADTQYF

len: 10
j_gene: TRBJ2-3
abundance: .
v_gene: TRBV29-1
d_gene: .
CDR3nt: TGCAGCGTTGAAGATAGCTATGAGTATTTT
CDR3aa: CSVEDSYEYF

len: 14
j_gene: TRBJ2-3
abundance: once
v_gene: TRBV14
d_gene: .
CDR3nt: TGTGCCAGCAGCCAAGAGATACGGGGGGATACGCAGTATTTT
CDR3aa: CASSQEIRGDTQYF

len: 13
j_gene: TRBJ1-2
abundance: .
v_gene: TRBV4-1
d_gene: .
CDR3nt: TGCGCCAGCAGCCCGGGCTGGGGAGGGGGCTACACCTTC
CDR3aa: CASSPGWGGGYTF

len: 16
j_gene: TRBJ1-1
abundance: .
v_gene: TRBV5-4
d_gene: .
CDR3nt: TGTGCCAGCAGCTACTTTCCTACTGCTGACCACGCTGAAGCTTTCTTT
CDR3aa: CASSYFPTADHAEAFF

len: 11
j_gene: TRBJ1-2
abundance: .
v_gene: TRBV19
d_gene: .
CDR3nt: TGTGCCAGTAGCCTCAACTATGGCTACACCTTC
CDR3aa: CASSLNYGYTF

len: 11
j_gene: TRBJ2-3
abundance: .
v_gene: TRBV7-8
d_gene: .
CDR3nt: TGTGCCAGCAGCTCCCTGGATACGCAGTATTTT
CDR3aa: CASSSLDTQYF

len: 16
j_gene: TRBJ2-1
abundance: .
v_gene: TRBV5-4
d_gene: TRBD2
CDR3nt: TGTGCCAGCAGCTTGGATGGGACTAGCGATTACAATGAGCAGTTCTTC
CDR3aa: CASSLDGTSDYNEQFF

len: 14
j_gene: TRBJ1-1
abundance: .
v_gene: TRBV6-5
d_gene: TRBD1
CDR3nt: TGTGCCAGCAGGCCGGACAGGACGAACACTGAAGCTTTCTTT
CDR3aa: CASRPDRTNTEAFF

len: 16
j_gene: TRBJ2-3
abundance: .
v_gene: TRBV10-3
d_gene: TRBD2
CDR3nt: TGTGCCATCAGCCTACTAGCGGGAGGGCCCGGTGATACGCAGTATTTT
CDR3aa: CAISLLAGGPGDTQYF

len: 15
j_gene: TRBJ2-2
abundance: .
v_gene: TRBV15
d_gene: .
CDR3nt: TGTGCCACCAGCAGAGGGGGGGACTTAACCGGGGAGCTGTTTTTT
CDR3aa: CATSRGGDLTGELFF

len: 12
j_gene: TRBJ1-1
abundance: .
v_gene: TRBV29-1
d_gene: TRBD1
CDR3nt: TGCAGCGTTTCGGACAGGGCAACTGAAGCTTTCTTT
CDR3aa: CSVSDRATEAFF

len: 13
j_gene: TRBJ1-1
abundance: .
v_gene: TRBV5-1
d_gene: .
CDR3nt: TGCGCCAGCAGCTTGGTGTCAGCAAGTGAAGCTTTCTTT
CDR3aa: CASSLVSASEAFF

len: 16
j_gene: TRBJ1-3
abundance: .
v_gene: TRBV7-6
d_gene: TRBD1
CDR3nt: TGTGCCAGCAGCTTAGCGCAGACAGGGCCTGGAAACACCATATATTTT
CDR3aa: CASSLAQTGPGNTIYF

len: 15
j_gene: TRBJ1-5
abundance: .
v_gene: TRBV5-8
d_gene: .
CDR3nt: TGTGCCAGCAGCCGGGGGACGGGGAGCAATCAGCCCCAGCATTTT
CDR3aa: CASSRGTGSNQPQHF

len: 14
j_gene: TRBJ2-2
abundance: .
v_gene: TRBV5-1
d_gene: .
CDR3nt: TGCGCCAGCAGCTTAAGTGGACTCGCCGGGGAGCTGTTTTTT
CDR3aa: CASSLSGLAGELFF

len: 14
j_gene: TRBJ2-7
abundance: once
v_gene: TRBV7-2
d_gene: TRBD1
CDR3nt: TGTGCCAGCAGCCACCGACAGGGGGCCTACGAGCAGTACTTC
CDR3aa: CASSHRQGAYEQYF

len: 15
j_gene: TRBJ1-2
abundance: .
v_gene: TRBV7-2
d_gene: TRBD1
CDR3nt: TGTGCCAGCAGCCCAGAACTGACAGGGGGCTATGGCTACACCTTC
CDR3aa: CASSPELTGGYGYTF

len: 15
j_gene: TRBJ2-1
abundance: .
v_gene: TRBV7-2
d_gene: .
CDR3nt: TGTGCCAGCAGCTCCATAGGGGGGGCCTACAATGAGCAGTTCTTC
CDR3aa: CASSSIGGAYNEQFF

len: 16
j_gene: TRBJ2-3
abundance: .
v_gene: TRBV16
d_gene: .
CDR3nt: TGTGCCAGCAGCCAGCCGTTTGGGCGAAGCACAGATACGCAGTATTTT
CDR3aa: CASSQPFGRSTDTQYF

len: 15
j_gene: TRBJ2-1
abundance: .
v_gene: TRBV7-2
d_gene: TRBD1
CDR3nt: TGTGCCAGCAGACCCCCCGGGACAGTATACAATGAGCAGTTCTTC
CDR3aa: CASRPPGTVYNEQFF

len: 12
j_gene: TRBJ2-3
abundance: .
v_gene: TRBV6-1
d_gene: .
CDR3nt: TGTGCCAGCAGGGACTTAGTGGATACGCAGTATTTT
CDR3aa: CASRDLVDTQYF

len: 15
j_gene: TRBJ2-2
abundance: once
v_gene: TRBV4-2
d_gene: TRBD2
CDR3nt: TGTGCCAGCAGCCAAGAGAGCGGGAGGGCCGAGGAGCTGTTTTTT
CDR3aa: CASSQESGRAEELFF

len: 15
j_gene: TRBJ2-6
abundance: .
v_gene: TRBV7-9
d_gene: .
CDR3nt: TGTGCCAGCAGCCCGACAGCGGCTGGGGCCAACGTCCTGACTTTC
CDR3aa: CASSPTAAGANVLTF

len: 15
j_gene: TRBJ1-2
abundance: .
v_gene: TRBV19
d_gene: TRBD1
CDR3nt: TGTGCCAGTAGTATTGCTGGAGTACAGGGGTATGGCTACACCTTC
CDR3aa: CASSIAGVQGYGYTF

len: 10
j_gene: TRBJ1-3
abundance: .
v_gene: TRBV2
d_gene: .
CDR3nt: TGTGCCAGCGCCGGAAACACCATATATTTT
CDR3aa: CASAGNTIYF

len: 15
j_gene: TRBJ2-1
abundance: .
v_gene: TRBV4-1
d_gene: .
CDR3nt: TGCGCCAGCAGCCAAGTCCTACCTTCCTACAATGAGCAGTTCTTC
CDR3aa: CASSQVLPSYNEQFF

len: 14
j_gene: TRBJ2-2
abundance: .
v_gene: TRBV9
d_gene: .
CDR3nt: TGTGCCAGCAGCGTGTGGGGGAACACCGGGGAGCTGTTTTTT
CDR3aa: CASSVWGNTGELFF

len: 16
j_gene: TRBJ1-5
abundance: .
v_gene: TRBV4-2
d_gene: .
CDR3nt: TGTGCCAGCAGCCAGTTCTCACAGGAAGTTGGACAGCCCCAGCATTTT
CDR3aa: CASSQFSQEVGQPQHF

len: 18
j_gene: TRBJ2-4
abundance: .
v_gene: TRBV10-3
d_gene: .
CDR3nt: TGTGCCATCAGTGAGTCGGTGGGGCCCGGGACTGACAAAAACATTCAGTACTTC
CDR3aa: CAISESVGPGTDKNIQYF

len: 14
j_gene: TRBJ2-7
abundance: .
v_gene: TRBV10-3
d_gene: TRBD2
CDR3nt: TGTGCCATCAGACCGGGGGGAGGGCCCTACGAGCAGTACTTC
CDR3aa: CAIRPGGGPYEQYF